These T cell receptor beta chains were read from a single sample in a study of monozygotic twins with inflammatory bowel disease. For each CDR3 protein, TCRdb gives one entry from its re-call of the 5' RACE reads, without DNA. The record lists fewer than 450,000 distinct CDR3 sequences, of which the ten most abundant hold approximately 2.4%. The sequenced sample was blood. These receptor sequences come from a human donor with ulcerative colitis or Crohn's disease, or a healthy co-twin of an affected twin (not recorded which). CDR3s include the opening cysteine and the closing phenylalanine or tryptophan.

v_gene,len,j_gene,CDR3aa
TRBV5-6,15,TRBJ2-7,CASSEGPLTSYEQYF
TRBV5-1,16,TRBJ1-1,CASSLRSGQLNTEAFF
TRBV7-9,14,TRBJ2-7,CASSLSRDTYEQYF
TRBV12-3/TRBV12-4,14,TRBJ2-7,CASSYRQARDEQYF
TRBV6-1,17,TRBJ1-4,CASSLRAGAATNEKLFF
TRBV7-2,14,TRBJ2-5,CASSLATARETQYF
TRBV19,14,TRBJ2-5,CASSTSGGRETQYF
TRBV5-6,13,TRBJ2-3,CASSLQSLWMQYF
TRBV2,13,TRBJ2-1,CASSAVGYNEQFF
TRBV5-1,15,TRBJ2-1,CASSRNDREGNEQFF
TRBV7-2,14,TRBJ2-1,CASSPITQGPEQFF
TRBV28,16,TRBJ2-7,CASTIGGRGYSYEQYF
TRBV6-1,14,TRBJ1-6,CASSERQGLLALHF
TRBV18,17,TRBJ2-1,CASSPTSGVSSYNEQFF
TRBV28,14,TRBJ2-5,CASGDQPNEETQYF
TRBV20-1,13,TRBJ2-3,CSAGRTSEDTQYF
TRBV20-1,15,TRBJ2-1,CSARDLGQSYNEQFF
TRBV7-9,15,TRBJ1-3,CASSLEGTAGNTIYF
TRBV28,16,TRBJ1-6,CASSLTPGTGPRALHF
TRBV7-6,12,TRBJ2-7,CASRSTGDEQYF
TRBV6-1,15,TRBJ2-3,CASRKVSGSTDTQYF
TRBV19,12,TRBJ1-5,CATGDSYQPQHF
TRBV29-1,16,TRBJ2-7,CSGGQTTSGDHYEQYF
TRBV27,16,TRBJ2-5,CASSLSPGTAQETQYF
TRBV5-1,13,TRBJ2-7,CASSLTDSYEQYF
TRBV10-3,19,TRBJ2-6,CAISPGQGAAISGANVLTF
TRBV7-9,13,TRBJ2-7,CASSVTGVHEQYF
TRBV20-1,14,TRBJ1-5,CSARDRQEVQPQHF
TRBV24-1,13,TRBJ2-7,CATSGDSSYEQYF